The 14 T cell receptor beta chains below all came from one sample that was sequenced in a study of T cell changes during pregnancy in multiple sclerosis. Repertoires were generated with immunoSEQ multiplex PCR, while TCRdb's copy carries only in-frame clones and drops some. The repertoire holds about 53,000 clones, with roughly 90% as singletons. The sample here was CD8+ T cells from peripheral blood mononuclear cells, taken before pregnancy. The receptors come from a female donor with multiple sclerosis, enrolled in a pregnancy study.

This clone was counted ten times or more. This chain joins TRBV4-3 and TRBJ2-6; the match to TRBD1 covers 7 bases. V lost 2 bases, J lost 2 bases, and 3 bases stayed unmatched. The CDR3 spans 16 residues. Germline V gene sequence: CDR1 LGHNA, CDR2 YSLEER. The CDR3 sequence is CASSQTQGTGANVLTF. CDR3 DNA sequence: TGCGCCAGCAGCCAAACACAGGGGACTGGGGCCAACGTCCTGACTTTC.

The chain has TRBV5-1 and TRBJ1-1; D perhaps matches TRBD1 (6 bases). This CDR3 contains 11 residues. Trimming stripped 2 bases from V and 8 bases from J, with 7 bases between. Germline values: CDR1 SGHRS, CDR2 YFSETQ. The CDR3 DNA follows: TGCGCCAGCAGCTTTGGACAGGAAGCTTTCTTT. Its translation is CASSFGQEAFF.

V is TRBV9 and J is TRBJ2-1; D might be TRBD2 (7 bases). The V gene's germline CDR1 is SGDLS and CDR2 YYNGEE. This CDR3 region has 14 residues. The V end was cut by 4 bases, the J end by 7 bases, with 15 bases between. CDR3 region: CASSSPGGWNEQFF. The CDR3 DNA is TGTGCCAGCAGCTCCCCGGGGGGCTGGAATGAGCAGTTCTTC.

The gene calls are TRBV5-4 and TRBJ1-2, with D unresolved. V was shortened by 4 bases and J by 0 bases, with 7 bases between the two germline ends. CDR3 size: 13 residues. Germline lookup yields CDR1 SGHNT and CDR2 YYREEE (reference sequence). As DNA, the CDR3 is TGTGCCAGCAGCCCAGGTCCTAACTATGGCTACACCTTC. It encodes CASSPGPNYGYTF.

The V call is TRBV5-6, the J call TRBJ1-6; a weak D match, TRBD1 (6 bases). V gave up 0 bases and J gave up 14 bases, with 21 bases separating them. The CDR3 runs 16 residues. CDR1 and CDR2 (germline): SGHDT, YYEEEE. In DNA, the CDR3 is TGTGCCAGCAGCTTGGGGGGAGGGGGACCTCTTTTGGCCCTCCACTTT. This translates into CASSLGGGGPLLALHF.

This chain links TRBV18 with TRBJ2-5; 7 bases are a match to TRBD1. Germline CDR1 and CDR2: KGHSH and LQKENI. This CDR3 has 14 residues. The ends lost 2 bases at V and 1 base at J; junction bases unmatched: 1. The CDR3 sequence: CASSPRDSQETQYF. The CDR3 DNA is TGTGCCAGCTCACCAAGGGACAGCCAAGAGACCCAGTACTTC.

This clone appeared once. This chain joins TRBV4-3 and TRBJ1-4; D is undetermined. Trimming stripped 1 base from V and 7 bases from J, with 16 bases between. The CDR3 spans 16 residues. Germline lookup yields CDR1 LGHNA and CDR2 YSLEER. CDR3 sequence: CASSQGPWEGGEKLFF. CDR3 in DNA: TGCGCCAGCAGCCAAGGCCCCTGGGAGGGTGGTGAAAAACTGTTTTTT.

The chain recombines TRBV7-2 with TRBJ1-1; 11 bases map to TRBD1. CDR1 and CDR2 (germline): SGHTA, FQGNSA. V dropped 0 bases and J dropped 4; count of bases not matched to a gene: 1. The CDR3 extends over 15 amino acids. The CDR3 here is CASSLAGQGATEAFF. The CDR3 DNA follows: TGTGCCAGCAGCTTAGCCGGACAGGGGGCCACTGAAGCTTTCTTT.

The chain has TRBV27 and TRBJ1-1, with a possible D match to TRBD1 (5 bases). The CDR3 totals 14 residues. In germline, CDR1 is MNHEY, CDR2 SMNVEV (reference sequence). Trimming removed 8 bases from V and 2 bases from J, with 15 bases in between. In DNA, the CDR3 is TGTGCCAGCCAAAACCGGGGGATCAACACTGAAGCTTTCTTT. Translating gives CASQNRGINTEAFF.

This sequence joins TRBV6-5 and TRBJ2-6; D not certain. V was shortened by 2 bases and J by 0 bases, with 5 bases between the two germline ends. Germline lookup yields CDR1 MNHEY and CDR2 SVGAGI. The CDR3 length is 15 residues. DNA for the CDR3: TGTGCCAGCAGTTACGAGAACTCTGGGGCCAACGTCCTGACTTTC. Its protein product is CASSYENSGANVLTF.

The V and J genes are TRBV11-2 and TRBJ2-5, with D maybe TRBD2 (6 bases). Trimming removed 4 bases from V and 2 bases from J, with 14 bases in between. The CDR3 extends over 15 amino acids. Germline V gives CDR1 SGHAT, CDR2 FQNNGV. CDR3 region: CASSSWEAEQETQYF. The CDR3 bases are TGTGCCAGCAGCTCCTGGGAGGCAGAGCAAGAGACCCAGTACTTC.

V and J are TRBV19 and TRBJ1-5, with TRBD1 matching over 7 bases. The CDR3 is 13 amino acids. CDR1 is LNHDA, CDR2 SQIVND, per germline (reference sequence). The V segment lost 4 bases and the J segment 6 bases; nucleotides outside the gene matches: 3. The CDR3 DNA reads as TGTGCCAGTAGTACGACAGGGAGTCAGCCCCAGCATTTT. This sequence encodes CASSTTGSQPQHF.

The chain has TRBV7-3 and TRBJ2-5; 10 nucleotides align to TRBD1. Germline V gene sequence: CDR1 SGHTA, CDR2 FQGTGA. The V and J ends lost 2 bases and 7 bases, in that order; junction bases with no gene match: 1. The CDR3 extends over 13 amino acids. CDR3 in amino acids: CASSLGQGGTQYF. Written as DNA, the CDR3 is TGTGCCAGCAGCTTAGGACAGGGGGGGACCCAGTACTTC.

This rearrangement joins TRBV4-1 to TRBJ2-1; TRBD2 is a possible D gene (6 bases). Germline CDR1 MGHRA, CDR2 YSYEKL. The CDR3 extends over 12 amino acids. V was trimmed by 3 bases and J by 9 bases, leaving 9 bases between them. CDR3 amino acids: CASSHWGVEQFF. Written as DNA, the CDR3 is TGCGCCAGCAGCCATTGGGGGGTTGAGCAGTTCTTC.